This T cell receptor beta chain was recorded in a study of CD4+ T cells in melanoma. Turning to this clone: Its target is unknown.

Sequencing used immunoSEQ multiplex PCR; TCRdb keeps in-frame clones, though not all of them. The sample shows about 55,000 clones, about 70% of them seen only once. Germline CDR1 SNHLY, CDR2 FYNNEI. CDR3 length: 13 amino acids. Trimming removed 5 bases at V and 4 bases at J, with 8 bases between. Study results and caveats: Diverse differentiation states were reported for melanoma neoantigen-specific CD4+ T cells.

The sequence came from a human donor with melanoma. The source material was tumor tissue. The chain has TRBV2 and TRBJ1-4; D might be TRBD1 (5 bases). The CDR3 DNA reads as TGTGCCAGCAGTAGGGGTTATAATGAAAAACTGTTTTTT. Translation gives CASSRGYNEKLFF.